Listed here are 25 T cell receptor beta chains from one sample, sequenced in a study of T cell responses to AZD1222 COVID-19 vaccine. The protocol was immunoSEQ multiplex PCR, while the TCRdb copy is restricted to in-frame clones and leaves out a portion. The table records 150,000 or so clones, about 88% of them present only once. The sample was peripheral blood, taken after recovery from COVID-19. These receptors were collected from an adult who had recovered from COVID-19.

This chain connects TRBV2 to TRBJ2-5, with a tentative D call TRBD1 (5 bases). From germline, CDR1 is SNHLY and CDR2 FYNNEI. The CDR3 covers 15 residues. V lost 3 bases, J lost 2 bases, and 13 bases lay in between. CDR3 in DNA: TGTGCCAGCAGTGATTCTGGACACTGGCAAGAGACCCAGTACTTC. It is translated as CASSDSGHWQETQYF.

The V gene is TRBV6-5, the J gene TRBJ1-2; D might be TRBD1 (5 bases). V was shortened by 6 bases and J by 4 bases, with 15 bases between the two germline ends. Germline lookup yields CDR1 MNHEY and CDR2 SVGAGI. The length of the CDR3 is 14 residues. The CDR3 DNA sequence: TGTGCCAGCAGCCGCCAACCGGGACTCTATGGCTACACCTTC. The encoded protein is CASSRQPGLYGYTF.

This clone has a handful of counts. The DNA of the CDR3 is TGCGCCAGCAGCCCGAGAGGGGGTACAGATACGCAGTATTTT. Translated, it gives CASSPRGGTDTQYF. The chain has TRBV4-3 and TRBJ2-3; weak D call: TRBD1 (6 bases). Between the trimmed V and J ends, which lost 4 bases and 3 bases, there was a span of 11 bases. Germline CDR1 LGHNA, CDR2 YSLEER. The CDR3 has 14 residues.

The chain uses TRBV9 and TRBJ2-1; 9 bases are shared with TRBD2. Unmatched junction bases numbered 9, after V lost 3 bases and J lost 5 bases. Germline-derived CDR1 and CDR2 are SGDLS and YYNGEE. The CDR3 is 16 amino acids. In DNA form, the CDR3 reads TGTGCCAGCAGCGCTTACCCTAGCGGGGCCAACAATGAGCAGTTCTTC. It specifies CASSAYPSGANNEQFF.

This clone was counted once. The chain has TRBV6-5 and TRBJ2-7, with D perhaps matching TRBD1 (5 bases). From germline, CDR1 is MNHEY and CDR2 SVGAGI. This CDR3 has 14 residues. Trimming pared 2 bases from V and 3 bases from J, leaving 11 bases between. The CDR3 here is CASSYGAVHYEQYF. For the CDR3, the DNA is TGTGCCAGCAGTTACGGGGCGGTGCACTACGAGCAGTACTTC.

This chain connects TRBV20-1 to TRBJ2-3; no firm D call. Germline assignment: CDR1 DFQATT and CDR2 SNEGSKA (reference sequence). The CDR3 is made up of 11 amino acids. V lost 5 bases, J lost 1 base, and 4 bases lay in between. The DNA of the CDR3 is TGCAGTGCTGTGGGCACAGATACGCAGTATTTT. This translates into CSAVGTDTQYF.

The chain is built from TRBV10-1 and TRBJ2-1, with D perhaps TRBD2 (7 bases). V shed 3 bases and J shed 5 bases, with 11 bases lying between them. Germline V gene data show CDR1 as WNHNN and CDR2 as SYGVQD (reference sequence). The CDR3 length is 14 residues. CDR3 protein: CASSDQGRDNEQFF. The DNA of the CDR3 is TGCGCCAGCAGTGATCAGGGGAGGGACAATGAGCAGTTCTTC.

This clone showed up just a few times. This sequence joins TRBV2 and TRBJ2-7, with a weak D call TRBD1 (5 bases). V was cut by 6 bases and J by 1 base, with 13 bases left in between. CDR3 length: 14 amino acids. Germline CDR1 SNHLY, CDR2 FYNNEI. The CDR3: CASRTAVGSYEQYF. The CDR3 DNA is TGTGCCAGCAGGACAGCCGTTGGGTCCTACGAGCAGTACTTC. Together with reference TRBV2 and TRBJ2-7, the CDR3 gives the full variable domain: EPEVTQTPSHQVTQMGQEVILRCVPISNHLYFYWYRQILGQKVEFLVSFYNNEISEKSEIFDDQFSVERPDGSNFTLKIRSTKLEDSAMYFCASRTAVGSYEQYFGPGTRLTVT.

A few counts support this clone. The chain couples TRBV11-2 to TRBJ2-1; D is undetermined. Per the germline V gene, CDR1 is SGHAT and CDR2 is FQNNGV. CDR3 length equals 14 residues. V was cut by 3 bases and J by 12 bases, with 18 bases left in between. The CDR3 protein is CASSFDRYSVGQFF. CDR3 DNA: TGTGCCAGCAGCTTCGACCGCTACAGTGTCGGGCAGTTCTTC.

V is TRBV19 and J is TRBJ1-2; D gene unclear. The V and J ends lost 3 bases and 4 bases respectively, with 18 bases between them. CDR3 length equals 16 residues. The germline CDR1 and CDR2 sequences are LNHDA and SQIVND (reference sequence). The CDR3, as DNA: TGTGCCAGTAGTATTCAGGCCGCCGGTGGCATCTATGGCTACACCTTC. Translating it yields CASSIQAAGGIYGYTF.

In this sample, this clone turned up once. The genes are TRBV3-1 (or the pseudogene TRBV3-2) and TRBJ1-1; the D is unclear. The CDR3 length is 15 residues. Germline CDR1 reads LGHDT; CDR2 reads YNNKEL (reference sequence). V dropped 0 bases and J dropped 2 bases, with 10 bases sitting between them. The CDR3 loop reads CASSQEWTANTEAFF. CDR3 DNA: TGTGCCAGCAGCCAAGAGTGGACGGCAAACACTGAAGCTTTCTTT.

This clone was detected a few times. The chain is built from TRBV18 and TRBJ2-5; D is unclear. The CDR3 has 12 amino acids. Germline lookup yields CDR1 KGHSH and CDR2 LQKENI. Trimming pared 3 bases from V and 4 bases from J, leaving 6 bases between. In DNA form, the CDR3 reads TGTGCCAGCTCACCCTTCCCAGAGACCCAGTACTTC. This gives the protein CASSPFPETQYF.

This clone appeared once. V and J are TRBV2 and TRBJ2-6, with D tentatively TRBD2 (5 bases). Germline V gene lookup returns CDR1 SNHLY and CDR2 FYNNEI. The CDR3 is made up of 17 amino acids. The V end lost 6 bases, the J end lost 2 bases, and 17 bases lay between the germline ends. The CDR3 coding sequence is TGTGCCAGCAGAGGTGGAGGAGCTCTTACTGGGGCCAACGTCCTGACTTTC. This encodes CASRGGGALTGANVLTF.

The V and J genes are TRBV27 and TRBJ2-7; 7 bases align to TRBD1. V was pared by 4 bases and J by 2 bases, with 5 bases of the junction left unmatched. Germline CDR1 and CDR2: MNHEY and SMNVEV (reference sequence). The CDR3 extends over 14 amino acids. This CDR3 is CASSYGQGAYEQYF. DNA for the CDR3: TGTGCCAGCAGTTACGGCCAGGGGGCCTACGAGCAGTACTTC.

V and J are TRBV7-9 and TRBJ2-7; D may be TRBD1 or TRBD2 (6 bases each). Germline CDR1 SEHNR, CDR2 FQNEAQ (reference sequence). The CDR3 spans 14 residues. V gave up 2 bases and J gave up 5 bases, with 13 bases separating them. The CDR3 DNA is TGTGCCAGCAGCTTAACCGGGGGCGTCCACGAGCAGTACTTC. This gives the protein CASSLTGGVHEQYF.

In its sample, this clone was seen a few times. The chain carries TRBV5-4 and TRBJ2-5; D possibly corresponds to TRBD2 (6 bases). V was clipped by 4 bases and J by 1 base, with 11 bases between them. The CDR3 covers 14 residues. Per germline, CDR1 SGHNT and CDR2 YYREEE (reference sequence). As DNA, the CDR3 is TGTGCCAGCAGCCACCGGGACTCCCAAGAGACCCAGTACTTC. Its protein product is CASSHRDSQETQYF.

CDR3 amino acids: CASSMGSAVSEQFF. The CDR3 DNA sequence: TGTGCCAGTAGTATGGGGTCCGCCGTCAGTGAGCAGTTCTTC. The V and J genes are TRBV19 and TRBJ2-1, with unresolved D. The CDR3 has 14 amino acids. Germline V gene data show CDR1 as LNHDA and CDR2 as SQIVND (reference sequence). V was cut by 3 bases and J by 9 bases, with 15 bases left in between.

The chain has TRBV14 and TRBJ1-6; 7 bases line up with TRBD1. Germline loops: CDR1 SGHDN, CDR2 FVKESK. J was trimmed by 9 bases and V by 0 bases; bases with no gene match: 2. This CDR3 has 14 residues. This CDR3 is CASSQDTGASPLHF. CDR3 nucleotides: TGTGCCAGCAGCCAAGATACAGGGGCTTCACCCCTCCACTTT.

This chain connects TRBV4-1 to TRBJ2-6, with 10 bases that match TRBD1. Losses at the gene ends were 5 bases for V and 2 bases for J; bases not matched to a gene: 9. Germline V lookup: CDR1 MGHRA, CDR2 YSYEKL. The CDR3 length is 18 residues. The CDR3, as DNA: TGCGCCAGCAGCTTTTGGACAGGGGGGGTTACTGGGGCCAACGTCCTGACTTTC. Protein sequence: CASSFWTGGVTGANVLTF.

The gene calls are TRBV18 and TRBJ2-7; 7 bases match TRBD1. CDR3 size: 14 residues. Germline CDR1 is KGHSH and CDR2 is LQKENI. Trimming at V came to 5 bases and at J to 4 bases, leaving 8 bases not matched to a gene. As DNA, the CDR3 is TGTGCCAGCTCATGGAGAGGGGGCGGGTACGAGCAGTACTTC. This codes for CASSWRGGGYEQYF.

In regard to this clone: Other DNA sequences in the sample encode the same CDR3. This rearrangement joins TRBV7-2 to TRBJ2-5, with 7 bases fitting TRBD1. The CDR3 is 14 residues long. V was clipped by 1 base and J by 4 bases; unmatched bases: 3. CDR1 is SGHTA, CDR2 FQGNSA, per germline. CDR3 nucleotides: TGTGCCAGCAGCTTAGTAAGGGGGCTAGAGACCCAGTACTTC. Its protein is CASSLVRGLETQYF.

This CDR3 reads CASSPTLKNTEAFF. The CDR3 region has the DNA TGCGCCAGCAGCCCCACACTCAAGAACACTGAAGCTTTCTTT. This chain links TRBV10-1 with TRBJ1-1; D is undetermined. The CDR3 length is 14 residues. CDR1 WNHNN and CDR2 SYGVQD come from the germline V gene (reference sequence). V was shortened by 6 bases and J by 1 base, with 12 bases between the two germline ends.

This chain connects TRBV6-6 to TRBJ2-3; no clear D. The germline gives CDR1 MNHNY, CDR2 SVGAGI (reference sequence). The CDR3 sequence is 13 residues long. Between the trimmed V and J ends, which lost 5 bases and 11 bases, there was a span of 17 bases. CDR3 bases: TGTGCCAGCAGTAAGAACGACGTGGGTGAGCAGTATTTT. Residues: CASSKNDVGEQYF.

CDR3 nucleotides: TGCGCCAGCAGCTGGGCGGGGACGACTAATGAAAAACTGTTTTTT. This sequence encodes CASSWAGTTNEKLFF. This sequence joins TRBV5-1 and TRBJ1-4; possible D gene TRBD1, 5 bases. CDR1 is SGHRS, CDR2 YFSETQ, per germline. V lost 3 bases and J 2 bases, leaving 11 bases between the germline ends. This CDR3 has 15 amino acids.

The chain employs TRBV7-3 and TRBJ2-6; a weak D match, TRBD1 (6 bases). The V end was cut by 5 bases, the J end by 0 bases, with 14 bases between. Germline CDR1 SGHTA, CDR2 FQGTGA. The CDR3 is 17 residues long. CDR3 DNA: TGTGCCAGCAGCCTACAGGGCGCTGCCTCTGGGGCCAACGTCCTGACTTTC. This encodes CASSLQGAASGANVLTF.